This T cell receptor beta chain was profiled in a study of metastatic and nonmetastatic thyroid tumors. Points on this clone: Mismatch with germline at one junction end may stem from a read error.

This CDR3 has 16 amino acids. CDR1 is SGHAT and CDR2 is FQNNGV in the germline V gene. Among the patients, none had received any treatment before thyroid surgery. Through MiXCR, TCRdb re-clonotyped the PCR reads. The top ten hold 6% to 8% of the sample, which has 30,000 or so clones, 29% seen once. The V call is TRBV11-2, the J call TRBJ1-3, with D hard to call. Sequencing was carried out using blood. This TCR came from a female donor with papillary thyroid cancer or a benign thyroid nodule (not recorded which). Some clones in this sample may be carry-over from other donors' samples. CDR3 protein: CAISPTAPHSGNTIYF. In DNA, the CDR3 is TGTGCCATCAGCCCTACAGCCCCGCACTCTGGAAACACCATATATTTT.